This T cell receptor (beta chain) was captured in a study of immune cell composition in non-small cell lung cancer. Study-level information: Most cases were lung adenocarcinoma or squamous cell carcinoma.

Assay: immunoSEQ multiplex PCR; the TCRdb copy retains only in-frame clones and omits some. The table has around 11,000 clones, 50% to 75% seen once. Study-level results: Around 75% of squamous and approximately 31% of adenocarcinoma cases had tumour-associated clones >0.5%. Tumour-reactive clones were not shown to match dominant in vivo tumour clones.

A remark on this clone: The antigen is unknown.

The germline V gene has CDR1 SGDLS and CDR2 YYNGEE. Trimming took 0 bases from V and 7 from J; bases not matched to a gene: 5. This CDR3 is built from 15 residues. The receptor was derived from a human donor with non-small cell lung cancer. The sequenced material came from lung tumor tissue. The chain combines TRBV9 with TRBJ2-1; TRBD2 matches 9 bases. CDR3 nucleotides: TGTGCCAGCAGCGTAGGCGGGAGGGTGGGGAATGAGCAGTTCTTC. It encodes CASSVGGRVGNEQFF.